Listed below are T cell receptor beta chains from one sample, sequenced in a study of T cell responses to AZD1222 COVID-19 vaccine. Clones were read by immunoSEQ multiplex PCR, and TCRdb kept only the in-frame ones, dropping some. The table shows roughly 120,000 clones, with about 85% occurring only once. This specimen consisted of peripheral blood, obtained on day 0 of AZD1222 vaccination. The receptors shown here come from an adult in good health. Each CDR3 is given with its conserved first and last residue. D genes are given only for firm matches. Expanded clones get a size class; other rows say once, few or many, or leave the size out.

V: TRBV18; J: TRBJ2-7; size: few; D: .; DNA: TGTGCCAGCTCACCCGGGGATACCTACGAGCAGTACTTC; CDR3: CASSPGDTYEQYF
V: TRBV25-1; J: TRBJ2-1; size: .; D: TRBD1; DNA: TGTGCCAGCAGACCTCCAGGGACAGGGGGCAAAAATGAGCAGTTCTTC; CDR3: CASRPPGTGGKNEQFF
V: TRBV19; J: TRBJ2-7; size: .; D: TRBD1; DNA: TGTGCCAGTAGTCCAGGGACAGGGAGCTCCTACGAGCAGTACTTC; CDR3: CASSPGTGSSYEQYF
V: TRBV7-3; J: TRBJ1-1; size: .; D: TRBD1; DNA: TGTGCCAGCAGCTTGACCACAGGGGGAGGAACTGAAGCTTTCTTT; CDR3: CASSLTTGGGTEAFF
V: TRBV24-1; J: TRBJ2-2; size: .; D: TRBD2; DNA: TGTGCCACCAGTGATCCTAGCGGGAGCCGGATCGGGGAGCTGTTTTTT; CDR3: CATSDPSGSRIGELFF
V: TRBV10-2; J: TRBJ2-7; size: .; D: .; DNA: TGCGCCAGCAGTGGGGGTGACTCCTACGAGCAGTACTTC; CDR3: CASSGGDSYEQYF
V: TRBV5-5; J: TRBJ2-1; size: .; D: .; DNA: TGTGCCAGCAGCTTGGCCGGGTACCGAGGCGCGAATGAGCAGTTCTTC; CDR3: CASSLAGYRGANEQFF
V: TRBV28; J: TRBJ1-1; size: .; D: TRBD1; DNA: TGTGCCAGCATCCCAGGGGGAGGCCGGGAACACTTGGATGAAGCTTTCTTT; CDR3: CASIPGGGREHLDEAFF
V: TRBV3-1/TRBV3-2; J: TRBJ2-3; size: .; D: TRBD2; DNA: TGTGCCAGCAGCCACAGTCGGACTAGCGGCACAGATACGCAGTATTTT; CDR3: CASSHSRTSGTDTQYF
V: TRBV7-3; J: TRBJ1-1; size: .; D: .; DNA: TGTGCCAGCAGTCTTACGTCGGGACATTCGAACACTGAAGCTTTCTTT; CDR3: CASSLTSGHSNTEAFF
V: TRBV4-1; J: TRBJ1-1; size: .; D: TRBD1; DNA: TGCGCCAGCAGCCAAGTACAGGGGCACACTGAAGCTTTCTTT; CDR3: CASSQVQGHTEAFF
V: TRBV29-1; J: TRBJ2-4; size: .; D: .; DNA: TGCAGCGTTGAAGATCTTCCCGGGCCACACTTGGCCAAAAACATTCAGTACTTC; CDR3: CSVEDLPGPHLAKNIQYF
V: TRBV2; J: TRBJ1-2; size: .; D: .; DNA: TGTGCCAGCAGTGAATCTGGGCGAACTTACTATGGCTACACCTTC; CDR3: CASSESGRTYYGYTF
V: TRBV7-2; J: TRBJ1-3; size: once; D: .; DNA: TGTGCCAGCAGCTTAGTGACCCCTGGAAACACCATATATTTT; CDR3: CASSLVTPGNTIYF
V: TRBV28; J: TRBJ2-5; size: .; D: TRBD2; DNA: TGTGCCAGCAGTTTAACGACTAGCGGGAGCAGGGAGACCCAGTACTTC; CDR3: CASSLTTSGSRETQYF
V: TRBV30; J: TRBJ2-7; size: .; D: .; DNA: TGTGCCTGGGGGGGCCCTGAGGCCTACGAGCAGTACTTC; CDR3: CAWGGPEAYEQYF
V: TRBV14; J: TRBJ1-2; size: .; D: .; DNA: TGTGCCAGCAGTCAGCCTTCTAACTATGGCTACACCTTC; CDR3: CASSQPSNYGYTF
V: TRBV27; J: TRBJ1-6; size: .; D: .; DNA: TGTGCCAGCAGTTTGGGTAATTCACCCCTCCACTTT; CDR3: CASSLGNSPLHF
V: TRBV28; J: TRBJ1-2; size: .; D: .; DNA: TGTGCCAGCAGTTTATCCTACCGGAGGGCGGGACAAGTTGGCTACACCTTC; CDR3: CASSLSYRRAGQVGYTF
V: TRBV7-9; J: TRBJ1-1; size: few; D: TRBD1; DNA: TGTGCCATCAAGGGGACAGGGGACACTGAAGCTTTCTTT; CDR3: CAIKGTGDTEAFF
V: TRBV5-1; J: TRBJ2-4; size: few; D: TRBD1; DNA: TGCGCCAGCAGCAGGGACAGGGGGCTGGCCAAAAACATTCAGTACTTC; CDR3: CASSRDRGLAKNIQYF
V: TRBV7-3; J: TRBJ1-1; size: .; D: .; DNA: TGTGCCAGCAGTCGTACACAGAACACTGAAGCTTTCTTT; CDR3: CASSRTQNTEAFF
V: TRBV5-1; J: TRBJ1-1; size: once; D: TRBD1; DNA: TGCGCCAGCAGCTTCGGGACAGGGATGAGGGGAACTGAAGCTTTCTTT; CDR3: CASSFGTGMRGTEAFF
V: TRBV27; J: TRBJ2-1; size: .; D: TRBD1; DNA: TGTGCCAGCAGCTCACCCGGGACAGGGTTGCATGAGCAGTTCTTC; CDR3: CASSSPGTGLHEQFF